This TCR beta chain was sequenced during a study of T-cell reconstitution after alpha-beta-depleted transplantation in children. Germline V gene lookup returns CDR1 SQVTM and CDR2 ANQGSEA. Germline trimming cut 1 base from V and 8 bases from J; bases unmatched to any gene: 6. The CDR3 totals 13 residues. It was with unique molecular identifiers that the TCRbeta library was prepared. TCRdb re-analysed the PCR reads in MiXCR, keeping a single row per CDR3 protein. The top ten hold 4.5% to 7% of the sample, which has around 410,000 distinct CDR3 sequences, approximately 10% seen once. The material was PBMCs from the stem cell graft donor, obtained from the stem cell graft. The sequence was collected from a human donor who donated a stem cell graft to a child with acute myeloid leukemia. The chain is built from TRBV29-1 and TRBJ2-5; 8 positions match TRBD1. The CDR3 nucleotides are TGCAGCGTTGAAGGTCAGGGGGCTGGAACCCAGTACTTC. It codes for CSVEGQGAGTQYF.